This T cell receptor beta chain appears in the sequencing data of a study of blood T cells in healthy people across ages. Study-wide results and caveats: Percentage of naive T cells showed a strong correlation with TCR beta diversity. Leaving the PBMCs unsorted stopped any conclusive comparison of naive versus antigen-experienced cells. The long-lived group displayed more naive CD4+ cells, plus higher diversity, than the aged donors did.

This clonotype was detected only a few times. Its target is not known. The V and J ends lost 3 bases and 2 bases, in that order; junction bases with no gene match: 8. The CDR3 contains 16 residues. Germline V CDR1 and CDR2: DFQATT, SNEGSKA (reference sequence). The use of a sample-barcoded 5' primer and a J-beta primer mix characterized a second PCR of about 6 to 11 cycles. Each CDR3 protein gets one entry after TCRdb re-called the 5' RACE reads with MiXCR. The sample includes approximately 800,000 distinct CDR3 sequences, around 36% of them seen just once. The chain links TRBV20-1 to TRBJ2-1; 9 positions agree with TRBD2. Material: blood. The source of this sequence is a man younger than 35 in good health. The CDR3 DNA is TGCAGTGCTAGTATGGCTAGCGGGGCCCCCTACAATGAGCAGTTCTTC. Its translation is CSASMASGAPYNEQFF.